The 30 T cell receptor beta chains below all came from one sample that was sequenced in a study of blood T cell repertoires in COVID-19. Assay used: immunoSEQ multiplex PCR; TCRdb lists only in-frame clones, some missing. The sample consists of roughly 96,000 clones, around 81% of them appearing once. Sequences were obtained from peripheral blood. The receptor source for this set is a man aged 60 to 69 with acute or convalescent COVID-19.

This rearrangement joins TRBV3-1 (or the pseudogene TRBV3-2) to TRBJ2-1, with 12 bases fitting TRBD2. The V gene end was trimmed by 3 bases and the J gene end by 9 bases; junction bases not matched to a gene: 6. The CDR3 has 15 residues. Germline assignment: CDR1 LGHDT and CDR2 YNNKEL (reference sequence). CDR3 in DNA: TGTGCCAGCAGCCACACTCCGACTAGCGGGGGTGAGCAGTTCTTC. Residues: CASSHTPTSGGEQFF.

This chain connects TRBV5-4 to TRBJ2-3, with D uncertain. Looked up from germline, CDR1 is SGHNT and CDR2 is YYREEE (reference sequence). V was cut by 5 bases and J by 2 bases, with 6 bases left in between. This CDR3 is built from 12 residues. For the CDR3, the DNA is TGTGCCAGCAGGGCGGACACAGATACGCAGTATTTT. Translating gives CASRADTDTQYF.

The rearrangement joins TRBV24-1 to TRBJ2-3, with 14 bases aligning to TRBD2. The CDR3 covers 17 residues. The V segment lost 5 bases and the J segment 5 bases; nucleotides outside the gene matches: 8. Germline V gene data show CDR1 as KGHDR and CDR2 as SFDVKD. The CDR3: CATSALTSGRDRDTQYF. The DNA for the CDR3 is TGTGCCACCAGTGCTCTGACTAGCGGGAGGGATAGAGATACGCAGTATTTT.

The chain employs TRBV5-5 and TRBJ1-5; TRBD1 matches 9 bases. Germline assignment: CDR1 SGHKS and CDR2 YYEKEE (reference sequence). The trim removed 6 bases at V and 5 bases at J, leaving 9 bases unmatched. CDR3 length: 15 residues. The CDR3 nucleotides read TGTGCCAGCACCTTTGGACAGGGGCCATATCAGCCCCAGCATTTT. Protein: CASTFGQGPYQPQHF.

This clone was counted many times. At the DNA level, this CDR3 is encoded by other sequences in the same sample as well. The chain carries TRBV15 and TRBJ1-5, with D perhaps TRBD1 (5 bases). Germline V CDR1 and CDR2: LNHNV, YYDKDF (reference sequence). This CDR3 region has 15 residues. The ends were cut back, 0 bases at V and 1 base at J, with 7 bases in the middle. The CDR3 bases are TGTGCCACCAGCAGAGATGGGGGGAGCAATCAGCCCCAGCATTTT. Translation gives CATSRDGGSNQPQHF.

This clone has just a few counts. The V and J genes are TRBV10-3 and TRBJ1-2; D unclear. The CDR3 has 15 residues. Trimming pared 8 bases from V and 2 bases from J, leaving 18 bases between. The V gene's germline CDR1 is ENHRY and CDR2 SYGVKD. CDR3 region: CAIPGGSARNYGYTF. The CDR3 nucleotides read TGTGCCATCCCGGGAGGTTCTGCAAGGAACTATGGCTACACCTTC.

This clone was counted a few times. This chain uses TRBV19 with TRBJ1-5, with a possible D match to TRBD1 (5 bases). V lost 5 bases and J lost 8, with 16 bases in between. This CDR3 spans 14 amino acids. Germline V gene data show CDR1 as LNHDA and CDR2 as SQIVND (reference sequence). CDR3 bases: TGTGCCAGTAGTCCCCGGGGGTTCGGGGAGCCCCAGCATTTT. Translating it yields CASSPRGFGEPQHF.

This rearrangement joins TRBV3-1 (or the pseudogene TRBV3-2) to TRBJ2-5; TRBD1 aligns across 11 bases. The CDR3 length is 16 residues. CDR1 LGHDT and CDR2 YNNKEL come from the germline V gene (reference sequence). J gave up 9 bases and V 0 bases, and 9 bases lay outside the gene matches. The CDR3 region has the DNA TGTGCCAGCAGCCAAGATTTCGGCGGGACAGGGGGGGCCCAGTACTTC. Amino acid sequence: CASSQDFGGTGGAQYF.

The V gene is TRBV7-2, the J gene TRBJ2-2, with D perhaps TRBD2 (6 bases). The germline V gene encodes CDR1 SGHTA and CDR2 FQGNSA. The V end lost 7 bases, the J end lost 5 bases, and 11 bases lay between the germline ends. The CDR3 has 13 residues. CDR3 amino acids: CASTGRITGELFF. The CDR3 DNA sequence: TGTGCCAGCACCGGGAGAATAACCGGGGAGCTGTTTTTT.

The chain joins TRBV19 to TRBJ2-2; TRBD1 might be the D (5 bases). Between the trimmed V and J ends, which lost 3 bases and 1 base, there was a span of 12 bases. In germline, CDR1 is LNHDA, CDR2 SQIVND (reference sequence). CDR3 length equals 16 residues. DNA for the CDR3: TGTGCCAGTAGTATCGCTCTGACAGTGAACACCGGGGAGCTGTTTTTT. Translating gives CASSIALTVNTGELFF.

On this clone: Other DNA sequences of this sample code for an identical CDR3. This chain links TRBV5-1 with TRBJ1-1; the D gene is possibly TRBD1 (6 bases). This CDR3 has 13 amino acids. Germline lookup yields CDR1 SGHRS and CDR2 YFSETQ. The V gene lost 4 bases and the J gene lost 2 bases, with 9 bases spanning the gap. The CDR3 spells CASSLTGNTEAFF. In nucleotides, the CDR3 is TGCGCCAGCAGCCTGACAGGAAACACTGAAGCTTTCTTT.

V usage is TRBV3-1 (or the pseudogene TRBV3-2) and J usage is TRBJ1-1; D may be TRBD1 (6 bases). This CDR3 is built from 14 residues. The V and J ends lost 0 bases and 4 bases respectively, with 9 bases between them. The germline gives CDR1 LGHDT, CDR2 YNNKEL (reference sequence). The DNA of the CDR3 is TGTGCCAGCAGCCAAGATCAAGGGGGCACTGAAGCTTTCTTT. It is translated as CASSQDQGGTEAFF.

The CDR3 DNA reads TGTGCCAGTACCTCTTCCGACAGGGTCTATGGCTACACCTTC. Translation gives CASTSSDRVYGYTF. V usage is TRBV19 and J usage is TRBJ1-2; TRBD1 agrees at 7 bases. The V segment lost 7 bases and the J segment 4 bases; nucleotides outside the gene matches: 9. In germline, CDR1 is LNHDA, CDR2 SQIVND (reference sequence). The length of the CDR3 is 14 residues.

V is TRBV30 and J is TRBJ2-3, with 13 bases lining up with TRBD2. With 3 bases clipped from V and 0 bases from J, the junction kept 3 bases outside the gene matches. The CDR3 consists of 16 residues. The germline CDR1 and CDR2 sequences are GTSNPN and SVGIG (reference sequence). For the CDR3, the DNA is TGTGCCTGGAGACTAGCGGGGGGGGATAGCACAGATACGCAGTATTTT. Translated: CAWRLAGGDSTDTQYF.

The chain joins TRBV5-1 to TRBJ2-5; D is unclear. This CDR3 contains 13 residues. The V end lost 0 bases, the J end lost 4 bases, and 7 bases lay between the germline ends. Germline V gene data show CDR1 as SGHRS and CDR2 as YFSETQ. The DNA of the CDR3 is TGCGCCAGCAGCTTGGGAGATGGAGAGACCCAGTACTTC. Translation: CASSLGDGETQYF.

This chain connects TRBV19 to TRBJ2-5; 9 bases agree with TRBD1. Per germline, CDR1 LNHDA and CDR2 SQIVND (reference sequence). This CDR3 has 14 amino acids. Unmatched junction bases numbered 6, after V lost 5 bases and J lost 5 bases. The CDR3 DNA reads TGTGCCAGTAGTTTAAACAGGGGGCAGGAGACCCAGTACTTC. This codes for CASSLNRGQETQYF.

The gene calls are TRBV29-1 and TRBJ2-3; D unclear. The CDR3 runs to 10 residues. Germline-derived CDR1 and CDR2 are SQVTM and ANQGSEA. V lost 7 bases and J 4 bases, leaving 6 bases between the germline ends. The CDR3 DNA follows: TGCAGCGGAGGCCCAGATACGCAGTATTTT. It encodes CSGGPDTQYF.

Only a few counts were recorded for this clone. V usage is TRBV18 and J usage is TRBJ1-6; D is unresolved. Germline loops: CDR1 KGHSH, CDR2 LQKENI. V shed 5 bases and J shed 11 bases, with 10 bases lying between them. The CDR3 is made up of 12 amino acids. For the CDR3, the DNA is TGTGCCAGCTCAAGCGGGCAGCCACCCCTCCACTTT. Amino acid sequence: CASSSGQPPLHF.

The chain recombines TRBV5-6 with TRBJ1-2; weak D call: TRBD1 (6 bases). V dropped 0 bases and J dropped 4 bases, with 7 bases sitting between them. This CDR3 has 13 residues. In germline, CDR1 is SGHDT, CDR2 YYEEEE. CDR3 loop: CASSLDRAYGYTF. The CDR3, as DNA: TGTGCCAGCAGCTTGGACAGGGCCTATGGCTACACCTTC.

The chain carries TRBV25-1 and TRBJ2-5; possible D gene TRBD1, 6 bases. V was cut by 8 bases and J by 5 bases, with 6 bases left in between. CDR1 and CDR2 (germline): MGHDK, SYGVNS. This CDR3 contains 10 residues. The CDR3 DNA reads TGTGCCAGCGGACAGGAGACCCAGTACTTC. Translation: CASGQETQYF.

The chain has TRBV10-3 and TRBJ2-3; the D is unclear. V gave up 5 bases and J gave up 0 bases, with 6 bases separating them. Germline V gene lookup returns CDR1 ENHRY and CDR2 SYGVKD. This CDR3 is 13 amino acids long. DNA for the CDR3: TGTGCCATCAGTCCCGTAAGCACAGATACGCAGTATTTT. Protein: CAISPVSTDTQYF.

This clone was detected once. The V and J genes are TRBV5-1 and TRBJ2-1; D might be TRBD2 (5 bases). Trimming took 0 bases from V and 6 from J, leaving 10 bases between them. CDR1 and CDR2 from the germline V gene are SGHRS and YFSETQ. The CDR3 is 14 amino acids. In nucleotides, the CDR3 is TGCGCCAGCAGCTTGGGTCTAGCTCCCAATGAGCAGTTCTTC. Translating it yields CASSLGLAPNEQFF.

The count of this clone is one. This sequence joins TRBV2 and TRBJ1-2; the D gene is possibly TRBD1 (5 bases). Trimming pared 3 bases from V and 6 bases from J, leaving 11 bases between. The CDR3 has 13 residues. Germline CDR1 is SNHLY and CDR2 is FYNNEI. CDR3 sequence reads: CASSESGENGYTF. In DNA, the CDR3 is TGTGCCAGCAGTGAGTCGGGGGAGAATGGCTACACCTTC.

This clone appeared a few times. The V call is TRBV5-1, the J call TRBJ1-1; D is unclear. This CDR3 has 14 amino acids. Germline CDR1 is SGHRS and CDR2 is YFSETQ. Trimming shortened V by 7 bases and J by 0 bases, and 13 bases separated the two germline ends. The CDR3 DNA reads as TGCGCCAGCGGGAGAGGCTCGATGAACACTGAAGCTTTCTTT. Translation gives CASGRGSMNTEAFF.

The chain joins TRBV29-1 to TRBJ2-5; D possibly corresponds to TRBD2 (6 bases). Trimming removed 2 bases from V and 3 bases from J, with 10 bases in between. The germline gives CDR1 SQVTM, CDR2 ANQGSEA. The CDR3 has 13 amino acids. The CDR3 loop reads CSVEYTSKETQYF. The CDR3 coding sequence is TGCAGCGTTGAATATACTAGCAAAGAGACCCAGTACTTC.

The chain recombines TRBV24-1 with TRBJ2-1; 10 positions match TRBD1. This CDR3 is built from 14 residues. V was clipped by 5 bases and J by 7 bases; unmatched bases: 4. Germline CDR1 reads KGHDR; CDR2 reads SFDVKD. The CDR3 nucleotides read TGTGCCACCAGTGTTACGGACAGGGGGAATGAGCAGTTCTTC. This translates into CATSVTDRGNEQFF.

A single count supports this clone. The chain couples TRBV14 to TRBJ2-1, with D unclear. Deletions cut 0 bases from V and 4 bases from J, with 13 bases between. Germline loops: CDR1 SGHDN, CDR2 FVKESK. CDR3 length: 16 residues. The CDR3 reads CASSQDLMRKYNEQFF. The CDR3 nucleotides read TGTGCCAGCAGCCAAGACCTAATGAGGAAATACAATGAGCAGTTCTTC.

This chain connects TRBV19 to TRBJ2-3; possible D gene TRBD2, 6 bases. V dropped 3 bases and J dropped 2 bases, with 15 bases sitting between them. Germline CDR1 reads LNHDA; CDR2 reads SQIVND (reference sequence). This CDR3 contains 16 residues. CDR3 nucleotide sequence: TGTGCCAGTAGTATCCCTGGGGGACTTACCACAGATACGCAGTATTTT. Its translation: CASSIPGGLTTDTQYF.

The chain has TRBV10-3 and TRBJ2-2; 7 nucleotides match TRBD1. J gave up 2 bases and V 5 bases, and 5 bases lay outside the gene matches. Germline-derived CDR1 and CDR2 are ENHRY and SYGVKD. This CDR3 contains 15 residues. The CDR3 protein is CAISPGQTNTGELFF. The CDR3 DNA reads TGTGCCATCAGTCCGGGACAGACTAACACCGGGGAGCTGTTTTTT.

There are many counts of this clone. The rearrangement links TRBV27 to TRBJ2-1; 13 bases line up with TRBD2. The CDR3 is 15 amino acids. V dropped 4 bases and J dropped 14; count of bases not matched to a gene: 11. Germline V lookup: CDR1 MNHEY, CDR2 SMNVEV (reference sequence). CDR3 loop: CASSSPGLAGFLEFF. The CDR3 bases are TGTGCCAGCAGTTCGCCGGGACTAGCGGGGTTCTTGGAGTTCTTC.